Here is one TCR beta chain with its context. Libraries were prepared by immunoSEQ multiplex PCR; TCRdb keeps only in-frame clonotypes and omits some of them. The top ten clones hold 16% of a sample with over 75,000 clones, 80% of them seen once. This record belongs to a study of blood T cell repertoires in COVID-19. The TCR comes from a human donor in a cohort sampled during active COVID-19. The sample consisted of peripheral blood.

The CDR3 protein is CASSFPNFQGMNTEAFF. DNA of the CDR3: TGTGCCAGCAGCTTCCCAAATTTTCAGGGGATGAACACTGAAGCTTTCTTT. The chain recombines TRBV7-2 with TRBJ1-1; D perhaps matches TRBD1 (6 bases). V was clipped by 3 bases and J by 0 bases, with 17 bases between them. Germline lookup yields CDR1 SGHTA and CDR2 FQGNSA. The CDR3 has 17 residues.